The next 27 T cell receptor beta chains were all read from a single sample in a study of glioma-infiltrating T cells. Amplification of TCR alpha and beta CDR3 regions from RNA used iRepertoire nested multiplex PCR. TCRdb redid the calling of the multiplex PCR reads with MiXCR, one entry per CDR3 protein. The repertoire holds 170,000 or so distinct CDR3 sequences, around 42% seen once, with 5.2% in the top ten. Sequenced sample: glioma tissue, nonneoplastic brain tissue, or PBMCs (not recorded which). Receptors were obtained from a human donor with low-grade glioma or glioblastoma, undergoing nonglioma brain surgery, or in good health (not recorded which).

About this clonotype itself: This sequence may be a read error, since a much larger clone differs from it by one base. V usage is TRBV18 and J usage is TRBJ2-1; D is uncertain. The CDR3 has 15 residues. Germline lookup yields CDR1 KGHSH and CDR2 LQKENI. V was cut by 5 bases and J by 0 bases, with 11 bases left in between. CDR3: CASSSLANSYNEQFF. The CDR3 bases are TGTGCCAGCTCATCACTGGCCAACTCCTACAATGAGCAGTTCTTC.

This clonotype was counted at least ten times. The rearrangement joins TRBV6-1 to TRBJ2-3; 8 positions agree with TRBD1. With 8 bases clipped from V and 0 bases from J, the junction kept 13 bases outside the gene matches. Germline V gives CDR1 MNHNS, CDR2 SASEGT. The length of the CDR3 is 17 residues. The CDR3, as DNA: TGTGCCAGCGGTTCGGCTCCAGGACAGGGTAGCACAGATACGCAGTATTTT. It codes for CASGSAPGQGSTDTQYF.

This clonotype was seen repeatedly, ten times or more. V usage is TRBV20-1 and J usage is TRBJ2-3, with TRBD2 matching 16 bases. After removal of 6 bases from V and 2 bases from J, the junction contained 11 bases not matched to a gene. The germline V gene encodes CDR1 DFQATT and CDR2 SNEGSKA (reference sequence). CDR3 length equals 18 residues. CDR3 DNA: TGCAGTGCAAAGGGACTAGCGGGAGGGGAAGCCCTCACAGATACGCAGTATTTT. It codes for CSAKGLAGGEALTDTQYF.

This clonotype turned up a few times. The V gene is TRBV5-1, the J gene TRBJ2-7, with TRBD2 matching over 8 bases. J was trimmed by 1 base and V by 4 bases; bases with no gene match: 10. The CDR3 runs to 16 residues. From germline, CDR1 is SGHRS and CDR2 YFSETQ. The CDR3 DNA reads as TGCGCCAGCAGCCCCGGGTCGGGAGGGCCGTCCTACGAGCAGTACTTC. This translates into CASSPGSGGPSYEQYF.

As to this clonotype: The CDR3 does not close with the conserved phenylalanine or tryptophan, likely indicating a read error. The limits of the CDR3 on the DNA are not certain, so only TCRdb's listed CDR3 is given. The V and J genes are TRBV20-1 and TRBJ1-2. Termini included, the CDR3 measures 14 amino acids. The germline V gene has CDR1 DFQATT and CDR2 SNEGSKA (reference sequence). The CDR3: CSARRVNGDDGCTL.

For this clonotype: The junction and the germline gene differ at one end; a read error may be behind it. V gene TRBV28 combines with J gene TRBJ2-7; unclear D gene. CDR1 and CDR2 from the germline V gene are MDHEN and SYDVKM. This CDR3 comprises 11 residues. The CDR3 coding sequence is TGTGCCAGGAGTTTCCAATACGAGCAGTACTTC. Translated, it gives CARSFQYEQYF.

The gene calls are TRBV20-1 and TRBJ2-1; 8 bases align to TRBD2. There are 14 residues in the CDR3. Germline trimming cut 6 bases from V and 4 bases from J; bases unmatched to any gene: 8. Germline-derived CDR1 and CDR2 are DFQATT and SNEGSKA (reference sequence). CDR3 sequence (DNA): TGCAGTGCGGGTAGCGGGGAATTATACAATGAGCAGTTCTTC. This codes for CSAGSGELYNEQFF.

J is TRBJ2-1 and V is TRBV7-9; 12 bases line up with TRBD2. Germline loops: CDR1 SEHNR, CDR2 FQNEAQ (reference sequence). CDR3 length equals 15 residues. V lost 5 bases, J lost 7 bases, and 6 bases stayed unmatched. The CDR3 region has the DNA TGTGCCAGCAGCCCCTGGACTAGCGGGACTAATGAGCAGTTCTTC. Translated: CASSPWTSGTNEQFF.

The V and J genes are TRBV5-1 and TRBJ2-1, with D tentatively TRBD2 (5 bases). The CDR3 consists of 16 residues. Germline V gene data show CDR1 as SGHRS and CDR2 as YFSETQ. Trimming removed 4 bases at V and 3 bases at J, with 17 bases between. In DNA, the CDR3 is TGCGCCAGCAGCCCCTTACGGGAACATCTCTACAATGAGCAGTTCTTC. This sequence encodes CASSPLREHLYNEQFF.

The J gene is TRBJ2-7, the V gene TRBV5-6; tentative D call: TRBD1 (8 bases). V was shortened by 0 bases and J by 3 bases, with 13 bases between the two germline ends. This CDR3 contains 15 residues. CDR1 and CDR2 (germline): SGHDT, YYEEEE. CDR3: CASSLGTGGVYEQYF. Here the CDR3 DNA reads TGTGCCAGCAGCTTGGGCACAGGGGGGGTCTACGAGCAGTACTTC.

The J gene is TRBJ2-7, the V gene TRBV20-1; no reliable D call. The germline V and J ends were trimmed by 0 bases and 9 bases, with 15 bases remaining between them. The CDR3 covers 13 residues. Germline V gene lookup returns CDR1 DFQATT and CDR2 SNEGSKA (reference sequence). In nucleotides, the CDR3 is TGCAGTGCTAGAGACCGTGTGAGTTATCTGCAGTACTTC. As protein: CSARDRVSYLQYF.

The table lists this clonotype with many counts. The chain employs TRBV7-9 and TRBJ2-1; D is possibly TRBD2 (5 bases). Deletions cut 6 bases from V and 4 bases from J, with 10 bases between. This CDR3 comprises 13 residues. The germline gives CDR1 SEHNR, CDR2 FQNEAQ (reference sequence). CDR3 amino acids: CASSIPGYNEQFF. CDR3 in DNA: TGTGCCAGCAGTATCCCGGGGTACAATGAGCAGTTCTTC. The whole variable domain, filled in from reference TRBV7-9 and TRBJ2-1, reads DTGVSQNPRHKITKRGQNVTFRCDPISEHNRLYWYRQTLGQGPEFLTYFQNEAQLEKSRLLSDRFSAERPKGSFSTLEIQRTEQGDSAMYLCASSIPGYNEQFFGPGTRLTVL.

This clonotype has at least ten counts. V and J are TRBV28 and TRBJ1-5; D ambiguous. Between the trimmed V and J ends, which lost 7 bases and 4 bases, there was a span of 8 bases. The CDR3 has 12 residues. Germline CDR1 MDHEN, CDR2 SYDVKM. Written as DNA, the CDR3 is TGTGCCAGCAACGCAGGTAATCAGCCCCAGCATTTT. This codes for CASNAGNQPQHF.

On this clonotype: A read error is possible here, since a much larger clone lies one base away. The chain recombines TRBV28 with TRBJ1-2; 8 bases match TRBD1. V dropped 8 bases and J dropped 1; count of bases not matched to a gene: 12. The CDR3 has 16 amino acids. Germline-derived CDR1 and CDR2 are MDHEN and SYDVKM. The CDR3 region has the DNA TGTGCCAGCCCCTGGACAGGGTTCACCCTTAACTATGGCTACACCTTC. This sequence encodes CASPWTGFTLNYGYTF.

This rearrangement joins TRBV27 to TRBJ2-1; 14 nucleotides line up with TRBD2. The CDR3 consists of 17 residues. V gave up 3 bases and J gave up 2 bases; unmatched junction bases: 3. Germline V gene data show CDR1 as MNHEY and CDR2 as SMNVEV (reference sequence). As DNA, the CDR3 is TGTGCCAGCAGTTTCCAGGGACTAGCGGGGGCCTACAATGAGCAGTTCTTC. Its translation is CASSFQGLAGAYNEQFF.

In regard to this clonotype: Since a much larger clone is just one base distant, this may be a read error. The CDR3 loop reads CASSLGSSGPDTQYF. The CDR3 DNA follows: TGTGCCAGCAGCTTAGGGTCTAGCGGGCCAGATACGCAGTATTTT. V usage is TRBV7-2 and J usage is TRBJ2-3; TRBD2 agrees at 8 bases. Germline values: CDR1 SGHTA, CDR2 FQGNSA. This CDR3 has 15 residues. V shed 1 base, J shed 4 bases, and the junction held 4 bases outside the gene matches.

The sample holds a few counts of this clonotype. The chain carries TRBV5-1 and TRBJ2-4; D unresolved. Germline CDR1 SGHRS, CDR2 YFSETQ. The CDR3 has 14 amino acids. Trimming stripped 3 bases from V and 0 bases from J, with 7 bases between. The CDR3: CASSSTGAKNIQYF. CDR3 nucleotide sequence: TGCGCCAGCAGCTCAACGGGAGCCAAAAACATTCAGTACTTC.

This clonotype was counted only a few times. This could be a read error, since a much larger clone is one nucleotide away. The genes are TRBV6-2 or TRBV6-3 and TRBJ1-2, with D perhaps matching TRBD1 (6 bases). Per germline, CDR1 MNHEY and CDR2 SVGEGT. Trimming left V 6 bases short and J 5 bases short, with 16 bases between. This CDR3 region has 14 residues. Here the CDR3 DNA reads TGTGCCAGCAGAATGGACGGGGGGCTTTATGGCTACACCTTC. Protein: CASRMDGGLYGYTF.

This clonotype occurred a few times. CDR3 coding DNA: TGTGCCACCCAGAAGAATGGGACGAACTTAAAAAAAGGGGGCTACACCTTC. Translating it yields CATQKNGTNLKKGGYTF. The chain employs TRBV27 and TRBJ1-2, with D possibly matching TRBD1 (5 bases). CDR3 length: 17 residues. Per germline, CDR1 MNHEY and CDR2 SMNVEV (reference sequence). V lost 10 bases and J 8 bases, leaving 32 bases between the germline ends.

This clonotype has only a few counts. The V gene is TRBV7-9, the J gene TRBJ2-7, with 7 bases fitting TRBD1. Germline values: CDR1 SEHNR, CDR2 FQNEAQ (reference sequence). The ends lost 4 bases at V and 1 base at J; junction bases unmatched: 10. This CDR3 has 16 residues. The DNA of the CDR3 is TGTGCCAGCAGCTCCTATGACAGGGATGGATCCTACGAGCAGTACTTC. It codes for CASSSYDRDGSYEQYF.

This clonotype occurred once. Its ends do not fully match the called genes, so a read error is possible. The chain combines TRBV5-1 with TRBJ2-3; D is unresolved. The CDR3 has 18 residues. Germline assignment: CDR1 SGHRS and CDR2 YFSETQ. The CDR3 here is CASRLDGLTTGPTDTQYF. As DNA, the CDR3 is TGCGCCAGCAGGTTGGATGGTCTGACCACTGGACCCACAGATACGCAGTATTTT.

Regarding this clonotype: A single base separates this from a much larger clone, so it may be a read error. The chain joins TRBV19 to TRBJ1-5; D uncertain. The V gene's germline CDR1 is LNHDA and CDR2 SQIVND (reference sequence). This CDR3 contains 13 residues. The V and J ends lost 10 bases and 5 bases respectively, with 15 bases between them. This chain's CDR3 is CAIAEGMDQPQHF. In nucleotides, the CDR3 is TGTGCCATTGCTGAGGGAATGGATCAGCCCCAGCATTTT.

Comment on this clonotype: The limits of the CDR3 on the DNA are not certain, so only TCRdb's listed CDR3 is given. The CDR3 loop reads CASSFYICSADRDGSFYEQYF. V gene TRBV11-3 combines with J gene TRBJ2-7. The V gene's germline CDR1 is SGHNT and CDR2 YENEEA. The CDR3 totals 21 residues, both ends included.

Remarks on this clonotype: This may come from a read error, since a much larger clone is one base off. V is TRBV20-1 and J is TRBJ1-1; D is undetermined. The CDR3 runs 13 residues. The germline gives CDR1 DFQATT, CDR2 SNEGSKA (reference sequence). The CDR3 is CRKRPTLGTEAFF. Here the CDR3 DNA reads TGCAGAAAAAGGCCGACTTTGGGCACTGAAGCTTTCTTT.

V gene TRBV2 combines with J gene TRBJ2-3; no definite D call. The CDR3 has 13 residues. V lost 3 bases, J lost 2 bases, and 6 bases lay in between. Germline CDR1 reads SNHLY; CDR2 reads FYNNEI. The CDR3 DNA reads as TGTGCCAGCAGTGACGGCCCCACAGATACGCAGTATTTT. This sequence encodes CASSDGPTDTQYF.

The V call is TRBV2, the J call TRBJ2-1, with no clear D. The CDR3 is 14 amino acids. Germline V gives CDR1 SNHLY, CDR2 FYNNEI. Trimming took off 7 bases at V and 4 bases at J, with 14 bases between the two ends. CDR3 sequence: CASTLGFRYNEQFF. The CDR3 nucleotides read TGTGCCAGCACCCTAGGTTTCCGGTACAATGAGCAGTTCTTC.

The table lists this clonotype with a few counts. The chain employs TRBV2 and TRBJ1-4; 7 bases are a match to TRBD1. Germline CDR1 and CDR2: SNHLY and FYNNEI. The CDR3 is made up of 15 amino acids. V dropped 5 bases and J dropped 7; count of bases not matched to a gene: 10. The CDR3 is CASSPGGDRFEKLFF. Here the CDR3 DNA reads TGTGCCAGCAGTCCAGGGGGGGACCGTTTTGAAAAACTGTTTTTT.